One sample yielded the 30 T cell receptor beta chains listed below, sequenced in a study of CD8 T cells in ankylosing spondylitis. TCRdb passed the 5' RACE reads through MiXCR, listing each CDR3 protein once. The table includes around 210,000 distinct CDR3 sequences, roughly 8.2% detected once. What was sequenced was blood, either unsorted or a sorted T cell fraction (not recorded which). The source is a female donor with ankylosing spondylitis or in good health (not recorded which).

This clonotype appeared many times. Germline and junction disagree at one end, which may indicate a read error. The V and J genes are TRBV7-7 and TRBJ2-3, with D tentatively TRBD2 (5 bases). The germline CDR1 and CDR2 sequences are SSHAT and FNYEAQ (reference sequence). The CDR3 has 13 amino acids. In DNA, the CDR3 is TGTGCTAGCAGCTTAGCGTTCACAGATACGCAGTATTTT. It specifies CASSLAFTDTQYF.

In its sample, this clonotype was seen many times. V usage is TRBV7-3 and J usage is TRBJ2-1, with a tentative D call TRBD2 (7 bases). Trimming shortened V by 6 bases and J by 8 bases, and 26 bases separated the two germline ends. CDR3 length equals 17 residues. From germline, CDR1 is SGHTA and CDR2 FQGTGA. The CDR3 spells CASRPNSGGGFIDEQFF. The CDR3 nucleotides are TGTGCCAGCAGACCCAACTCGGGGGGCGGTTTTATCGATGAGCAGTTCTTC.

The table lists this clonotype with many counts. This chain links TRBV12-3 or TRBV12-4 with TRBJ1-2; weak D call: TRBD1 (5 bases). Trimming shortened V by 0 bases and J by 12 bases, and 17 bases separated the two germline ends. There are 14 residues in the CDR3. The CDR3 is CASSLARGSKEHTF. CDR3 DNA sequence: TGTGCCAGCAGTTTAGCTAGGGGCAGTAAAGAGCACACCTTC.

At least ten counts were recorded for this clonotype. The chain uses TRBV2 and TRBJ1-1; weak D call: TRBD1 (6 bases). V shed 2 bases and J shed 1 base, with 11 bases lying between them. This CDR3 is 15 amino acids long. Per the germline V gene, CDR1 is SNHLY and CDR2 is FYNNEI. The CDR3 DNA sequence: TGTGCCAGCAGTGAACTGGGGGCGAGGAACACTGAAGCTTTCTTT. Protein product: CASSELGARNTEAFF.

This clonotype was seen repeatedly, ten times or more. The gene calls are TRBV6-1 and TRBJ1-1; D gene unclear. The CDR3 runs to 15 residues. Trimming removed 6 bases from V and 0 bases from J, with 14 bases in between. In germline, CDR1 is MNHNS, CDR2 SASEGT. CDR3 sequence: CASRREQIMNTEAFF. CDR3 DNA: TGTGCCAGCAGAAGGGAACAGATCATGAACACTGAAGCTTTCTTT.

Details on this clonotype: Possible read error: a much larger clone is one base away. The CDR3 sequence: CARSGGVDQPQHF. DNA of the CDR3: TGTGCCAGGAGCGGCGGGGTGGATCAGCCCCAGCATTTT. J is TRBJ1-5 and V is TRBV5-6; no firm D call. Trimming shortened V by 8 bases and J by 5 bases, and 14 bases separated the two germline ends. The germline gives CDR1 SGHDT, CDR2 YYEEEE. The CDR3 spans 13 residues.

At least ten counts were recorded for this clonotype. CDR3 region: CASSFTGTDTQYF. Here the CDR3 DNA reads TGTGCCAGCAGCTTTACAGGCACAGATACGCAGTATTTT. The chain has TRBV11-2 and TRBJ2-3; D gene unclear. V was pared by 3 bases and J by 1 base, with 5 bases between. The length of the CDR3 is 13 residues. Germline lookup yields CDR1 SGHAT and CDR2 FQNNGV. The full variable domain, completed using reference TRBV11-2 and TRBJ2-3, is EAGVAQSPRYKIIEKRQSVAFWCNPISGHATLYWYQQILGQGPKLLIQFQNNGVVDDSQLPKDRFSAERLKGVDSTLKIQPAKLEDSAVYLCASSFTGTDTQYFGPGTRLTVL.

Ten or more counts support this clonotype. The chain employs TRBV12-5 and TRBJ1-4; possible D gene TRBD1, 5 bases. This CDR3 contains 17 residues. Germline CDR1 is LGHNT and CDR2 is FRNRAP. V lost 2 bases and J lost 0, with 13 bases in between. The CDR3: CASGLNPTAATNEKLFF. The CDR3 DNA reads TGTGCTAGTGGTTTGAACCCGACAGCTGCAACTAATGAAAAACTGTTTTTT.

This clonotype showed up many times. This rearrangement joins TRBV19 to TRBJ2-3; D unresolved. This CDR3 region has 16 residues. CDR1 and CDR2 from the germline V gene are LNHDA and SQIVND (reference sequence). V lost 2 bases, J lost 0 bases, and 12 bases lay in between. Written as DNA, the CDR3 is TGTGCCAGTAGTATATCGGGTGACTTGAGCACAGATACGCAGTATTTT. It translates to CASSISGDLSTDTQYF.

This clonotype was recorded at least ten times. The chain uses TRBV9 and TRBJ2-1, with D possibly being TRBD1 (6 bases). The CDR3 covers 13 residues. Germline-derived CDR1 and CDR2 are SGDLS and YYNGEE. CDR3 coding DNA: TGTGCTTCAGCCAAGGGGGACTACAATGAGCAGTTCTTC. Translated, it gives CASAKGDYNEQFF.

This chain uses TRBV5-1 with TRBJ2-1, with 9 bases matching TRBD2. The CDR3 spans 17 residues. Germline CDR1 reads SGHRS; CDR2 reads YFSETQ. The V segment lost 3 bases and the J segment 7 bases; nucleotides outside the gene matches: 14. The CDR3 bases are TGCGCCAGCAGCTCTGTACCTTTAGCGGGAGAGGGAAATGAGCAGTTCTTC. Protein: CASSSVPLAGEGNEQFF.

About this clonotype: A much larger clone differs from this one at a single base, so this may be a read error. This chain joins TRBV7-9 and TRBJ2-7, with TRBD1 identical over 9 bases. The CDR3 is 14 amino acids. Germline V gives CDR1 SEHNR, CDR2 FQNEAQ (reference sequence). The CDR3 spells CASSLGGQGGEQCF. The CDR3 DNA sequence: TGTGCCAGCAGCTTAGGGGGACAGGGAGGCGAGCAGTGCTTC. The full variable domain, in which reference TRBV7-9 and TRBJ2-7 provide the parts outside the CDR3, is DTGVSQNPRHKITKRGQNVTFRCDPISEHNRLYWYRQTLGQGPEFLTYFQNEAQLEKSRLLSDRFSAERPKGSFSTLEIQRTEQGDSAMYLCASSLGGQGGEQCFGPGTRLTVT.

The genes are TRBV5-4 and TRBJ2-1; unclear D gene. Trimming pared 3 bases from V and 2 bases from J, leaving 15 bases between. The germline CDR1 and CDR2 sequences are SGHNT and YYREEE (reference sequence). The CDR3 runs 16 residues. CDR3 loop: CASSSSRADTYNEQFF. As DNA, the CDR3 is TGTGCCAGCAGCTCATCTAGGGCTGACACCTACAATGAGCAGTTCTTC.

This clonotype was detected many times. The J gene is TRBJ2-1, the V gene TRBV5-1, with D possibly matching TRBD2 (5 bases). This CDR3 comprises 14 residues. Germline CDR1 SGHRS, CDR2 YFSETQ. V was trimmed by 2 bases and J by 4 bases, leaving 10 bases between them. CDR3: CASSLVALYNEQFF. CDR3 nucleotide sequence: TGCGCCAGCAGCTTAGTAGCGCTGTACAATGAGCAGTTCTTC.

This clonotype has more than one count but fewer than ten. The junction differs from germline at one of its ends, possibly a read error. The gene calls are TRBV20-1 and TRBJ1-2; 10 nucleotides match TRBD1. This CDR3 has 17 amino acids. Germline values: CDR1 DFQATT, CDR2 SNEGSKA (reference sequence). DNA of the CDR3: TGCTGTGCTAGAGATAGGGACAGGGGTTGGGCTAACTATGGCTACACCTTC. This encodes CCARDRDRGWANYGYTF.

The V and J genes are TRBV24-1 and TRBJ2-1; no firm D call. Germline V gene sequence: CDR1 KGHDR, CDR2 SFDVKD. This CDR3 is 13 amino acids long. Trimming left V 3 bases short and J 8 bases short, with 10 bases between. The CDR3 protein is CATSDGSSHEQFF. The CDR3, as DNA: TGTGCCACCAGTGATGGGTCGTCCCATGAGCAGTTCTTC.

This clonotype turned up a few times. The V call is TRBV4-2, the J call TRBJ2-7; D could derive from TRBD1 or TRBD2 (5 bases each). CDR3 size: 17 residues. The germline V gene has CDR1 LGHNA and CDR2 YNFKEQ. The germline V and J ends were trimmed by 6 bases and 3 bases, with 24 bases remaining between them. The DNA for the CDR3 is TGTGCCAGCAGGCCACAGGAGCGGCCCTTTGGGGGCTACGAGCAGTACTTC. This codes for CASRPQERPFGGYEQYF.

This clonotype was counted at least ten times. The CDR3 region is CASSVLYNEQFF. The CDR3 region has the DNA TGTGCCAGCTCAGTTCTCTACAATGAGCAGTTCTTC. The chain recombines TRBV18 with TRBJ2-1; D remains ambiguous. The CDR3 spans 12 residues. Deletions cut 5 bases from V and 3 bases from J, with 5 bases between. The germline CDR1 and CDR2 sequences are KGHSH and LQKENI.

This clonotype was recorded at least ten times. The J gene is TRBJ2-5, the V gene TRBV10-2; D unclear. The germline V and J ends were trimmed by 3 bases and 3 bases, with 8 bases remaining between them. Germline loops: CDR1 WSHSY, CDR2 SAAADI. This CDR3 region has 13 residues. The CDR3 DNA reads TGCGCCAGCAGTGATGGTGGGGAAGAGACCCAGTACTTC. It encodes CASSDGGEETQYF.

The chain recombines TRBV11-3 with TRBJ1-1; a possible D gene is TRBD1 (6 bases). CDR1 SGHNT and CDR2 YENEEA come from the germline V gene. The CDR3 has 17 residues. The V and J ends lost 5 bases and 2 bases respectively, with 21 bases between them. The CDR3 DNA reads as TGTGCCAGCAGCCCTGGGGGGACTGGGGGCGCAAACACTGAAGCTTTCTTT. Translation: CASSPGGTGGANTEAFF.

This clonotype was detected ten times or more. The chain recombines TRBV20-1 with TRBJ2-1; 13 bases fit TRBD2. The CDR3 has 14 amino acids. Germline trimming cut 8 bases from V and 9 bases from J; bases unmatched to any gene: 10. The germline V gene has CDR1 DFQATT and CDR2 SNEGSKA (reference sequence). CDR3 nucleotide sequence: TGCAGTATTCACACTAGCGGGAGGGGCGGTGAGCAGTTCTTC. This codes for CSIHTSGRGGEQFF.

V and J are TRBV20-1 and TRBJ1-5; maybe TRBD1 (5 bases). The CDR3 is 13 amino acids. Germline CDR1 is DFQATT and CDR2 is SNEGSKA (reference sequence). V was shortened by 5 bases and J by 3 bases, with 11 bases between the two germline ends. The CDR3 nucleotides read TGCAGTGCTGACGCAGGGATCAATCAGCCCCAGCATTTT. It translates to CSADAGINQPQHF.

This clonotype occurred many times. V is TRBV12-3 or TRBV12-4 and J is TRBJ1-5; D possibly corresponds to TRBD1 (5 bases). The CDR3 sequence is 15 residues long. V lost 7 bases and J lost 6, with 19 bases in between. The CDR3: CASKLSGPRGQPQHF. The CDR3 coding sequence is TGTGCCAGCAAGCTGTCGGGCCCTAGGGGTCAGCCCCAGCATTTT.

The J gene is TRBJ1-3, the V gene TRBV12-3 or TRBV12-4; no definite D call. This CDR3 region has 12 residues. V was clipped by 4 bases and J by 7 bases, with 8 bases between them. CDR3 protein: CASSSLLNTIYF. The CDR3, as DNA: TGTGCCAGCAGTTCCCTTCTGAACACCATATATTTT.

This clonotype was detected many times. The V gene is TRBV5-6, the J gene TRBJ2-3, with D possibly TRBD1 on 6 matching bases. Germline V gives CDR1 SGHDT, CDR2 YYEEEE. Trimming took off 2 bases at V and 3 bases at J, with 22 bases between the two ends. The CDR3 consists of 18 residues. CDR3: CASSLSSGFSDRTDTQYF. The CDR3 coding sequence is TGTGCCAGCAGCTTATCGTCGGGTTTCTCGGACAGAACAGATACGCAGTATTTT.

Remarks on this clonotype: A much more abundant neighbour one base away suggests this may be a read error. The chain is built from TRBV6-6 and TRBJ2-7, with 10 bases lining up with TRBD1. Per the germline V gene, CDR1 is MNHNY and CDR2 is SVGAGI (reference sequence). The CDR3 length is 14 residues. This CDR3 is CAGSPRDRGLDWYF. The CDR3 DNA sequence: TGTGCCGGCAGTCCCCGGGACAGGGGCCTCGATTGGTACTTC.

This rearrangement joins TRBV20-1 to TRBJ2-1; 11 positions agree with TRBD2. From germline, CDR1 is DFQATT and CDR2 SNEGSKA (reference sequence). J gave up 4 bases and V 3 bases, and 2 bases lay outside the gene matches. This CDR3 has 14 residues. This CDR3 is CSARTSGIYNEQFF. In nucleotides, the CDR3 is TGCAGTGCTAGGACTAGCGGGATTTACAATGAGCAGTTCTTC.

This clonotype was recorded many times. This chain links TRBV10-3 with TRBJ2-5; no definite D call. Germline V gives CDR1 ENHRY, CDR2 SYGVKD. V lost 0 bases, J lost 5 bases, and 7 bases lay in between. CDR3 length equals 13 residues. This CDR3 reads CAISESGRETQYF. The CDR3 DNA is TGTGCCATCAGTGAGTCCGGACGGGAGACCCAGTACTTC.

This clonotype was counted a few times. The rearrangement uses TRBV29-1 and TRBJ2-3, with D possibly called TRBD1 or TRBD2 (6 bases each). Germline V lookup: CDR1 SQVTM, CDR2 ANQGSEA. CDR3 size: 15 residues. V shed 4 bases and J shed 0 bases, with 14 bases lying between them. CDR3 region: CSVARGDASTDTQYF. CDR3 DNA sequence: TGCAGCGTTGCTAGGGGGGACGCTAGCACAGATACGCAGTATTTT.

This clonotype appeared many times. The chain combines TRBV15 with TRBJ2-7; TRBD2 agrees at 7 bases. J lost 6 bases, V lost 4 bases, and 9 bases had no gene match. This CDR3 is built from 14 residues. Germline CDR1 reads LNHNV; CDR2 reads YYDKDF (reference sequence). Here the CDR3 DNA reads TGTGCCACCAGCATGACTAGCCGGGTCTCCGAGCAGTACTTC. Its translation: CATSMTSRVSEQYF.